This TCR beta chain was recovered during a study of multiple sclerosis patients with progressive multifocal leukoencephalopathy. Study-level results: TRBV and TRBJ usage showed no common pattern when PML developed. Expanded clones at PML onset predated and persisted through natalizumab therapy.

TCRdb keeps only in-frame clones here, not all; method: immunoSEQ multiplex PCR. The sample yields around 30,000 clones, 85% to 90% seen once. As regards this clone: Its antigen is as yet unknown.

This CDR3 contains 16 residues. V was clipped by 5 bases and J by 4 bases, with 20 bases between them. The germline gives CDR1 SGHAT, CDR2 FQNNGV. The time point denotes: more than ten months of natalizumab therapy. The sequenced sample was PBMCs, obtained from a patient treated with natalizumab. This sequence joins TRBV11-2 and TRBJ2-5; perhaps TRBD1 as D (7 bases). The source of this sequence is a human donor with multiple sclerosis. This CDR3 reads CASSLPGLQGGETQYF. In nucleotides, the CDR3 is TGTGCCAGCAGCCTACCGGGACTCCAGGGGGGAGAGACCCAGTACTTC.